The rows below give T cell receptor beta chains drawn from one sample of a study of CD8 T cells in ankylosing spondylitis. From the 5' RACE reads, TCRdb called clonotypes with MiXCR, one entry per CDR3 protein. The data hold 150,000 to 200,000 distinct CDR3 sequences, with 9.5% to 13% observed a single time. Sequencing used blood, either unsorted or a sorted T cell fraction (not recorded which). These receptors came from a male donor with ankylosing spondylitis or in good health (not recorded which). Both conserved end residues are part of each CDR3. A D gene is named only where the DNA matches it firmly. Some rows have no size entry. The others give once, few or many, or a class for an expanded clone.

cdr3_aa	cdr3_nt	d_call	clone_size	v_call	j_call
CASSHLQPPLHF	TGTGCCAGCAGCCACCTACAACCACCCCTCCACTTT	-	many	TRBV14	TRBJ1-6
CASSLRTGSGLANNEQFF	TGTGCCAGCTCACTTCGGACAGGGAGCGGGCTGGCCAACAATGAGCAGTTCTTC	TRBD1	many	TRBV18	TRBJ2-1
CASTLRGGQPQHF	TGTGCCAGCACACTAAGGGGAGGTCAGCCCCAGCATTTT	-	many	TRBV12-3/TRBV12-4	TRBJ1-5
CASSLGQVGNTIYF	TGCGCCAGCAGCTTGGGACAGGTCGGAAACACCATATATTTT	-	many	TRBV5-1	TRBJ1-3
CAGTSGPYNEQFF	TGTGCCGGAACTAGCGGCCCCTACAATGAGCAGTTCTTC	TRBD2	-	TRBV2	TRBJ2-1
CASTSGLFYEQYF	TGTGCCAGCACCTCCGGACTGTTCTACGAGCAGTACTTC	-	many	TRBV6-1	TRBJ2-7
CASSPGLAERYEQYF	TGTGCCAGCTCACCGGGACTAGCGGAGCGCTACGAGCAGTACTTC	TRBD2	few	TRBV18	TRBJ2-7
CASSLGVAGRSGSYNEQFF	TGCGCCAGCAGCTTGGGAGTAGCGGGGCGATCGGGCTCCTACAATGAGCAGTTCTTC	TRBD2	many	TRBV5-1	TRBJ2-1
CASSQVLAQYTQYF	TGTGCCAGCAGCCAAGTACTAGCGCAATATACGCAGTATTTT	TRBD2	-	TRBV3-1	TRBJ2-3
CASSPPDRGHEDTQYF	TGTGCCAGCAGCCCCCCCGACAGGGGGCATGAAGATACGCAGTATTTT	-	many	TRBV21-1	TRBJ2-3
CSARDPEGIGTDTQYF	TGCAGTGCTAGAGATCCCGAGGGGATCGGCACAGATACGCAGTATTTT	-	few	TRBV20-1	TRBJ2-3
CASSLEQPGSTEAFF	TGCGCCAGCAGCTTGGAACAGCCTGGATCCACTGAAGCTTTCTTT	-	many	TRBV5-1	TRBJ1-1
CSVESGQETQYF	TGCAGCGTTGAATCAGGCCAAGAGACCCAGTACTTC	-	many	TRBV29-1	TRBJ2-5
CSVNGVGTYNEQFF	TGCAGCGTTAACGGAGTTGGGACCTACAATGAGCAGTTCTTC	-	many	TRBV29-1	TRBJ2-1
CASNDRTSAKSSYNEQFF	TGTGCCAGCAACGATCGGACTAGCGCAAAAAGCTCCTACAATGAGCAGTTCTTC	TRBD2	few	TRBV6-1	TRBJ2-1
CSAPTGGGETQYF	TGCAGTGCCCCAACCGGGGGCGGAGAGACCCAGTACTTC	-	many	TRBV20-1	TRBJ2-5
CASSLRPTYNEQFF	TGTGCCAGCAGCTTACGGCCTACCTACAATGAGCAGTTCTTC	-	many	TRBV7-8	TRBJ2-1